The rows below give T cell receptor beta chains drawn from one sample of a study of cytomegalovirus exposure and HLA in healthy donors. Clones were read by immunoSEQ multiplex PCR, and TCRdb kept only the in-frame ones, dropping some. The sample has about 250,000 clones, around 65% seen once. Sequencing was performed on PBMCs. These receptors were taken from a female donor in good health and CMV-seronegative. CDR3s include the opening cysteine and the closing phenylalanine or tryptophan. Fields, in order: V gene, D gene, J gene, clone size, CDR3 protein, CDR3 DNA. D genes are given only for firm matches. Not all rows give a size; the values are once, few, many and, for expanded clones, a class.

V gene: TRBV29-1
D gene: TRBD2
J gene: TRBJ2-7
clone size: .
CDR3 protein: CSVGEGPYEQYF
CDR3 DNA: TGCAGCGTTGGGGAGGGCCCCTACGAGCAGTACTTC

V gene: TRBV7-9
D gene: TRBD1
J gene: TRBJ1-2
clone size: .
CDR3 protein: CASSSTGVGQNGYTF
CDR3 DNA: TGTGCCAGCAGCTCGACAGGGGTAGGCCAGAATGGCTACACCTTC

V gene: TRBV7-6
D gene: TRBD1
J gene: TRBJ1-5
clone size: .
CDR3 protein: CASSSHPGQPTFNQPQHF
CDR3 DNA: TGTGCCAGCAGCTCCCATCCGGGACAGCCAACTTTCAATCAGCCCCAGCATTTT

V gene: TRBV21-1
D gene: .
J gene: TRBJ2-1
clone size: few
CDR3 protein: CASSKVAGNEQFF
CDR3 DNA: TGTGCCAGCAGCAAGGTAGCGGGAAATGAGCAGTTCTTC

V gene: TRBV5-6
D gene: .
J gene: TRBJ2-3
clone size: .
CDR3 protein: CASSFRDSTLNTQYF
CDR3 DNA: TGTGCCAGCAGCTTCCGAGACAGTACCCTAAATACGCAGTATTTT

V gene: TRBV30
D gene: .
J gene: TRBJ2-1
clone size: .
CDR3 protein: CAWSVETGGFAEQFF
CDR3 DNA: TGTGCCTGGAGTGTAGAGACTGGTGGGTTTGCTGAGCAGTTCTTC

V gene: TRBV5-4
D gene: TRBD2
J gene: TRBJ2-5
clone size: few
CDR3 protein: CASSLLAGSQETQYF
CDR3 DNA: TGTGCCAGCAGCTTACTAGCGGGATCTCAAGAGACCCAGTACTTC

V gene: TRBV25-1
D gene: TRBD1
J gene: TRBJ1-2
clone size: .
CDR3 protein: CAGSELGTGYYGYTF
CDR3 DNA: TGTGCCGGCAGTGAATTAGGGACAGGATACTATGGCTACACCTTC

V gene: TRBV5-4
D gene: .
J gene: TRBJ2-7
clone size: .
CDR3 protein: CASSPMGAPTYEQYF
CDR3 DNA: TGTGCCAGCAGCCCTATGGGGGCCCCGACCTACGAGCAGTACTTC

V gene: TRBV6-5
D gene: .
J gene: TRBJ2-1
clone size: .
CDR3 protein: CASTPDSNNEQFF
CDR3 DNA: TGTGCCAGCACTCCGGACAGTAACAATGAGCAGTTCTTC

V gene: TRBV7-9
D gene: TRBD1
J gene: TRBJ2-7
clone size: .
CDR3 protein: CSSTRDSYYEQYF
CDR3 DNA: TGTTCCAGCACTCGGGACAGCTATTACGAGCAGTACTTC

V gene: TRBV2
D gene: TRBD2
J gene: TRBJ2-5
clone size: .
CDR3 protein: CASAGGAPQETQYF
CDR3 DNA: TGTGCCAGTGCGGGAGGAGCTCCTCAAGAGACCCAGTACTTC

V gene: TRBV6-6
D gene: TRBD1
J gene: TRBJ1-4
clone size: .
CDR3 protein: CASSYTLTGINEKLFF
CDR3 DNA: TGTGCCAGCAGTTACACCCTGACAGGGATAAATGAAAAACTGTTTTTT

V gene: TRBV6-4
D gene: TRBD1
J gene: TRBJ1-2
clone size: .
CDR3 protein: CASSTGTGYGYTF
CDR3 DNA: TGTGCCAGCAGTACCGGGACAGGATATGGCTACACCTTC

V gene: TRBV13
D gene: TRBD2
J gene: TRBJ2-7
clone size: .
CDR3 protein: CASSSRTGTSGIDEQYF
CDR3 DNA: TGTGCCAGCAGCTCAAGAACCGGGACTAGCGGGATAGACGAGCAGTACTTC

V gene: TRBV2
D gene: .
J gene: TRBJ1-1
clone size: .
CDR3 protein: CASMASWLTGHLNTEAFF
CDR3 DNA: TGTGCCAGCATGGCCAGCTGGTTAACGGGACACCTAAACACTGAAGCTTTCTTT

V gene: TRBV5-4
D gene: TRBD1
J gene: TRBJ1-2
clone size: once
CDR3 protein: CASSSRTGAVIGYTF
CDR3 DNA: TGTGCCAGCAGCTCGAGGACAGGGGCGGTAATTGGCTACACCTTC

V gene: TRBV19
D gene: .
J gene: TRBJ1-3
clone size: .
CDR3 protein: CASTLVGKTGNTIYF
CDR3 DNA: TGTGCCAGTACCCTCGTCGGGAAAACTGGAAACACCATATATTTT

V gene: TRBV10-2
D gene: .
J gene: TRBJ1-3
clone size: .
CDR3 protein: CASSPTAGVEAIYF
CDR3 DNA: TGCGCCAGCTCCCCGACAGCCGGAGTTGAAGCCATATATTTT

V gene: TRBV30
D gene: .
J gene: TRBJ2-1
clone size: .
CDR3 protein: CASTRDSYNEQFF
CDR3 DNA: TGTGCCTCGACCCGGGATTCGTACAATGAGCAGTTCTTC

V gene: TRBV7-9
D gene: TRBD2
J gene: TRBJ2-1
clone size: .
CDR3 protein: CASSSTSGRFDEQFF
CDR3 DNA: TGTGCCAGCAGCTCAACTAGCGGGAGGTTCGATGAGCAGTTCTTC

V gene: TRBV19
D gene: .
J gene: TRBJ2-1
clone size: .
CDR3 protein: CASSVLVDNEQFF
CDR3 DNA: TGTGCCAGTAGTGTTTTAGTGGACAATGAGCAGTTCTTC

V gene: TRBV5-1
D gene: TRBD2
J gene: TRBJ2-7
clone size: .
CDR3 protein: CASSLGLSTSGYEQYF
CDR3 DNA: TGCGCCAGCAGCTTGGGGCTTTCGACTAGCGGCTACGAGCAGTACTTC

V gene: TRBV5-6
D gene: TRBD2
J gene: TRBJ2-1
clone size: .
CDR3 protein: CASSLVFLADNEQFF
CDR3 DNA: TGTGCCAGCAGCTTAGTGTTCCTAGCGGACAATGAGCAGTTCTTC

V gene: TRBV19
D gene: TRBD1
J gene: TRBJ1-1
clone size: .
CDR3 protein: CASSMGRTGDTEAFF
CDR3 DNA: TGTGCCAGTAGTATGGGTAGAACAGGGGACACTGAAGCTTTCTTT

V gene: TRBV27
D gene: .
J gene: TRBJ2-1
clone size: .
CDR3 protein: CASSSPGAYREQFF
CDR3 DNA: TGTGCCAGCAGTTCGCCGGGAGCATATCGTGAGCAGTTCTTC

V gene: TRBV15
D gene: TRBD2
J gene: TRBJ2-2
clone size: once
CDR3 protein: CATRVKSGRVGGAVF
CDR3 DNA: TGTGCCACCAGGGTTAAGAGCGGGAGGGTCGGGGGAGCTGTTTTT

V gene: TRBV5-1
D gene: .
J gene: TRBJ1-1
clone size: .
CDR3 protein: CASSVYRVGPPFEAFF
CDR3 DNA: TGCGCCAGCAGCGTTTACAGGGTAGGTCCCCCCTTTGAAGCTTTCTTT